This T cell receptor (beta chain) was profiled in a study of patients and donors after allogeneic stem cell transplantation. CDR1 is MNHNS and CDR2 is SASEGT in the germline V gene. The CDR3 totals 15 residues. Trimming removed 6 bases from V and 4 bases from J; junction bases left unmatched: 9. TCRdb processed the RT-PCR reads anew with MiXCR; each CDR3 protein has one entry. The table lists 800,000 to 1,000,000 distinct CDR3 sequences, around 17% of them singletons. The source of this sequence is a human donor who was either an allogeneic HSCT recipient or a stem cell or donor lymphocyte infusion donor (not recorded which). It is not recorded whose cells these are; they may come from a transplant donor. The rearrangement joins TRBV6-1 to TRBJ2-1; 7 bases are a match to TRBD2. What was sequenced was blood, either unsorted or a sorted T cell fraction (not recorded which). The CDR3 nucleotides are TGTGCCAGCAGCCCCGGGAGCGGGATTTACAATGAGCAGTTCTTC. This codes for CASSPGSGIYNEQFF.